The clone carrying this TCR beta chain was detected a few times. Its target is unknown. MiXCR, applied by TCRdb to the RT-PCR reads, yields one record per CDR3 protein. The data contain roughly 570,000 distinct CDR3 sequences, 14% of them singletons. Germline CDR1 DFQATT, CDR2 SNEGSKA (reference sequence). V lost 4 bases and J 0 bases, leaving 7 bases between the germline ends. CDR3 size: 13 residues. The data are from a study of response to subunit inactivated influenza vaccine. Study-wide findings and caveats: Authors suggested each seasonal flu vaccination may recruit only limited numbers of new T cells.

The sample was PBMCs from blood, taken roughly 12 days after vaccination. The rearrangement joins TRBV20-1 to TRBJ2-1; D gene uncertain. The receptor was derived from a man aged 50-60 years who received an inactivated influenza vaccine. The CDR3 protein is CSAKRSSYNEQFF. CDR3 sequence (DNA): TGCAGTGCTAAAAGAAGCTCCTACAATGAGCAGTTCTTC.